One and the same sample provided the 32 T cell receptor beta chains below, sequenced in a study of blood T cells in healthy people across ages. Alongside a J-beta primer mix, a sample-barcoded 5' primer served in a second PCR lasting roughly 7 to 11 cycles. TCRdb recomputed calls from the 5' RACE reads with MiXCR, one row per CDR3 protein. The sample includes approximately 800,000 distinct CDR3 sequences, roughly 35% of them seen just once. Sequenced input: blood. The receptors derive from a young man in good health.

The sample holds a few counts of this clonotype. The chain carries TRBV6-6 and TRBJ1-1; 10 positions match TRBD1. The germline V gene encodes CDR1 MNHNY and CDR2 SVGAGI (reference sequence). V gave up 8 bases and J gave up 5 bases; unmatched junction bases: 5. This CDR3 has 13 residues. The CDR3 reads CASGQGEGTEAFF. For the CDR3, the DNA is TGTGCCAGCGGACAGGGGGAGGGGACTGAAGCTTTCTTT.

The V and J genes are TRBV30 and TRBJ2-7; D unresolved. The closer fit of TRBJ2-5 to the DNA end suggests the J call may be wrong. The germline gives CDR1 GTSNPN, CDR2 SVGIG (reference sequence). The CDR3 contains 11 residues. DNA for the CDR3: TGTGCCTGGAGTGCCCTCGCGACCCAGTACTTC. Translation: CAWSALATQYF.

The chain is built from TRBV4-3 and TRBJ1-5; perhaps TRBD1 as D (5 bases). Germline V gene data show CDR1 as LGHNA and CDR2 as YSLEER. The length of the CDR3 is 11 residues. V gave up 8 bases and J gave up 4 bases, with 6 bases separating them. CDR3 sequence reads: CASWGNQPQHF. The CDR3 DNA follows: TGCGCCAGCTGGGGGAATCAGCCCCAGCATTTT.

In the case of this clonotype: A read error is possible here, since a much larger clone lies one base away. J is TRBJ2-7 and V is TRBV7-8; D perhaps matches TRBD2 (5 bases). CDR3 length equals 14 residues. Germline CDR1 and CDR2: SGHVS and FQNEAQ. CDR3 DNA sequence: TGTGCCAGCAGCGTAGCGTTGAGCTCCTACGAGCAGTACTTC. Amino acids: CASSVALSSYEQYF.

This clonotype showed up many times. The chain combines TRBV12-3 or TRBV12-4 with TRBJ1-2, with TRBD1 matching 7 bases. CDR3 length: 16 residues. J lost 8 bases, V lost 3 bases, and 15 bases had no gene match. The CDR3, as DNA: TGTGCCAGCAGTTTCCCTAGACAGGGACCTGGGGAGGGCTACACCTTC. Translation: CASSFPRQGPGEGYTF.

This clonotype was seen a handful of times. V usage is TRBV3-1 and J usage is TRBJ2-1, with TRBD2 matching over 7 bases. The trim removed 4 bases at V and 12 bases at J, leaving 12 bases unmatched. This CDR3 contains 14 residues. CDR1 and CDR2 (germline): LGHDT, YNNKEL (reference sequence). The CDR3 DNA follows: TGTGCCAGCAGCCCCTCTCGGGGAGCGGGGCCGCAGTTCTTC. This sequence encodes CASSPSRGAGPQFF.

The V gene is TRBV20-1, the J gene TRBJ2-1, with D possibly TRBD1 on 5 matching bases. The CDR3 sequence is 14 residues long. V was clipped by 1 base and J by 8 bases, with 15 bases between them. Germline-derived CDR1 and CDR2 are DFQATT and SNEGSKA (reference sequence). The CDR3: CSARGQTNGDEQFF. CDR3 nucleotide sequence: TGCAGTGCTAGAGGACAGACGAACGGCGATGAGCAGTTCTTC.

The sample holds a few counts of this clonotype. V usage is TRBV20-1 and J usage is TRBJ1-5, with 7 nucleotides matching TRBD1. J lost 3 bases, V lost 6 bases, and 8 bases had no gene match. The CDR3 spans 14 residues. Germline CDR1 DFQATT, CDR2 SNEGSKA (reference sequence). CDR3 sequence (DNA): TGCAGTGCCGTAAAGGGGGCAATCAATCAGCCCCAGCATTTT. Protein: CSAVKGAINQPQHF.

Comment on this clonotype: One junction end does not reproduce the germline sequence, and a read error may be involved. The V and J genes are TRBV19 and TRBJ1-2; no clear D. The germline V gene has CDR1 LNHDA and CDR2 SQIVND (reference sequence). This CDR3 spans 11 amino acids. The CDR3 DNA reads as TGTGCCAGTAGTACTCAGTATGGCCACACCTTC. It is translated as CASSTQYGHTF.

The chain is built from TRBV7-2 and TRBJ1-2; no definite D call. The CDR3 loop spans 15 amino acids. V lost 2 bases to trimming and J lost 1 base, with 11 bases between them. CDR1 and CDR2 (germline): SGHTA, FQGNSA. The CDR3 sequence: CASSLSGHNNYGYTF. The DNA for the CDR3 is TGTGCCAGCAGCTTATCGGGTCATAATAACTATGGCTACACCTTC.

The V call is TRBV12-3 or TRBV12-4, the J call TRBJ2-7, with D perhaps matching TRBD1 (5 bases). CDR3 length equals 15 residues. Trimming pared 1 base from V and 0 bases from J, leaving 10 bases between. The CDR3 DNA reads TGTGCCAGCAGTTTAGAGGCCAGGGCCTCCTACGAGCAGTACTTC. Its protein product is CASSLEARASYEQYF.

V gene TRBV11-2 combines with J gene TRBJ2-5; perhaps TRBD2 as D (6 bases). The CDR3 sequence is 16 residues long. The ends were cut back, 4 bases at V and 0 bases at J, with 15 bases in the middle. Germline V gene sequence: CDR1 SGHAT, CDR2 FQNNGV. This CDR3 is CASSSGTGLYQETQYF. The CDR3 nucleotides read TGTGCCAGCAGCTCAGGGACTGGATTGTACCAAGAGACCCAGTACTTC.

The V gene is TRBV5-1, the J gene TRBJ1-1, with no clear D. Looked up from germline, CDR1 is SGHRS and CDR2 is YFSETQ. V was trimmed by 6 bases and J by 0 bases, leaving 12 bases between them. This CDR3 spans 14 amino acids. The CDR3 coding sequence is TGCGCCAGCAAAGGTGGCTGGGTGAACACTGAAGCTTTCTTT. Translated, it gives CASKGGWVNTEAFF.

The table lists this clonotype with a few counts. This CDR3 reads CASSLVPPRDPTNNEQFF. The DNA for the CDR3 is TGTGCCAGCAGCTTAGTTCCCCCGAGGGATCCTACCAACAATGAGCAGTTCTTC. V is TRBV7-6 and J is TRBJ2-1; weak D call: TRBD2 (5 bases). Germline CDR1 and CDR2: SGHVS and FNYEAQ. This CDR3 region has 18 residues. V was pared by 1 base and J by 5 bases, with 21 bases between.

Only a few counts were recorded for this clonotype. The chain joins TRBV24-1 to TRBJ1-5; 9 bases fit TRBD1. With 4 bases clipped from V and 5 bases from J, the junction kept 2 bases outside the gene matches. Looked up from germline, CDR1 is KGHDR and CDR2 is SFDVKD. There are 14 residues in the CDR3. CDR3 loop: CATSERTGDQPQHF. Here the CDR3 DNA reads TGTGCCACCAGTGAGAGGACAGGGGATCAGCCCCAGCATTTT.

The chain has TRBV9 and TRBJ2-1; D ambiguous. The germline V gene encodes CDR1 SGDLS and CDR2 YYNGEE. Trimming stripped 2 bases from V and 7 bases from J, with 10 bases between. The CDR3 is 13 residues long. The CDR3 sequence is CASSVSPQNEQFF. The CDR3 coding sequence is TGTGCCAGCAGCGTTAGTCCCCAAAATGAGCAGTTCTTC.

Of note for this clonotype: A single base separates this from a much larger clone, so it may be a read error. The chain links TRBV4-2 to TRBJ2-5, with D uncertain. The V end was cut by 2 bases, the J end by 5 bases, with 6 bases between. In germline, CDR1 is LGHNA, CDR2 YNFKEQ. This CDR3 is 12 amino acids long. CDR3 sequence: CASSQPAETQYF. CDR3 in DNA: TGTGCCAGCAGCCAACCCGCGGAGACCCAGTACTTC.

As for this clonotype: A junction boundary mismatches the germline segment, possibly from a read error. The V and J genes are TRBV7-2 and TRBJ1-1; 7 bases fit TRBD1. CDR1 and CDR2 (germline): SGHTA, FQGNSA. This CDR3 comprises 14 residues. The CDR3 DNA sequence: TGTGCCGGCAGCATTAAGGACAGGAACGCTGAAGCTTTCTTT. Translating it yields CAGSIKDRNAEAFF.

The sample holds a few counts of this clonotype. CDR3 nucleotide sequence: TGCAGTGCTCCTACGACAGGGGGAGGGGTCACTGAAGCTTTCTTT. It specifies CSAPTTGGGVTEAFF. This rearrangement joins TRBV20-1 to TRBJ1-1, with 9 positions matching TRBD1. CDR1 is DFQATT, CDR2 SNEGSKA, per germline (reference sequence). J was trimmed by 4 bases and V by 5 bases; bases with no gene match: 11. There are 15 residues in the CDR3.

This clonotype has a handful of counts. The rearrangement uses TRBV4-1 and TRBJ1-1; the D gene is possibly TRBD1 (5 bases). Looked up from germline, CDR1 is MGHRA and CDR2 is YSYEKL. CDR3 length: 15 residues. Trimming cost V 4 bases and J 0 bases, with 12 bases left between them. CDR3 in amino acids: CASSPPPGMNTEAFF. The CDR3 coding sequence is TGCGCCAGCAGCCCGCCCCCAGGGATGAACACTGAAGCTTTCTTT.

The chain carries TRBV12-3 or TRBV12-4 and TRBJ1-6; D remains ambiguous. The germline V and J ends were trimmed by 6 bases and 4 bases, with 19 bases remaining between them. The CDR3 runs to 17 residues. The CDR3 loop reads CASRRTTDTEYNSPLHF. CDR3 bases: TGTGCCAGCAGACGCACTACTGACACAGAATATAATTCACCCCTCCACTTT.

The chain links TRBV25-1 to TRBJ2-2; the D is unclear. Germline V CDR1 and CDR2: MGHDK, SYGVNS. This CDR3 has 12 amino acids. The V gene lost 5 bases and the J gene lost 7 bases, with 8 bases spanning the gap. CDR3 protein: CASSYLDGELFF. In DNA, the CDR3 is TGTGCCAGCAGTTATCTTGACGGGGAGCTGTTTTTT. Combining the CDR3 with reference TRBV25-1 and TRBJ2-2 gives the whole variable domain EADIYQTPRYLVIGTGKKITLECSQTMGHDKMYWYQQDPGMELHLIHYSYGVNSTEKGDLSSESTVSRIRTEHFPLTLESARPSHTSQYLCASSYLDGELFFGEGSRLTVL.

This clonotype occurred a few times. The genes are TRBV4-3 and TRBJ1-4; 7 bases map to TRBD1. Germline CDR1 is LGHNA and CDR2 is YSLEER. With 3 bases clipped from V and 8 bases from J, the junction kept 3 bases outside the gene matches. The CDR3 is 13 amino acids. The CDR3 region is CASSQDRTEKLFF. The CDR3 bases are TGCGCCAGCAGCCAGGACAGGACCGAAAAACTGTTTTTT.

This clonotype was seen repeatedly, ten times or more. This CDR3 is CAISEVGMDYGYTF. The DNA for the CDR3 is TGTGCCATCAGTGAGGTAGGAATGGATTATGGCTACACCTTC. The V and J genes are TRBV10-3 and TRBJ1-2; D is unclear. The germline gives CDR1 ENHRY, CDR2 SYGVKD. This CDR3 is built from 14 residues. The V and J ends lost 2 bases and 5 bases respectively, with 12 bases between them.

The chain combines TRBV20-1 with TRBJ2-3; tentatively, D is TRBD2 (6 bases). This CDR3 has 22 amino acids. Germline lookup yields CDR1 DFQATT and CDR2 SNEGSKA (reference sequence). V shed 0 bases and J shed 4 bases, with 35 bases lying between them. The CDR3: CSARETLVGIDGGERNPDTQYF. CDR3 DNA sequence: TGCAGTGCTAGAGAGACATTGGTGGGTATCGACGGAGGGGAACGAAACCCAGATACGCAGTATTTT.

A note on this clonotype: A read error is possible here, since a much larger clone lies one base away. V usage is TRBV5-1 and J usage is TRBJ2-1; 9 bases align to TRBD2. CDR3 length: 13 residues. Germline V gene lookup returns CDR1 SGHRS and CDR2 YFSETQ. V lost 5 bases and J lost 13; bases outside the gene matches: 10. CDR3 protein: CASRGLAQETQFF. DNA for the CDR3: TGCGCCAGCAGGGGACTAGCCCAAGAGACCCAGTTCTTC.

This clonotype appeared many times. V is TRBV6-5 and J is TRBJ1-2; D not resolved. The CDR3 is 12 residues long. Per the germline V gene, CDR1 is MNHEY and CDR2 is SVGAGI. Trimming left V 4 bases short and J 5 bases short, with 8 bases between. DNA of the CDR3: TGTGCCAGCAGTTCGGCCCCATATGGCTACACCTTC. Translating gives CASSSAPYGYTF.

In the case of this clonotype: One junction end disagrees with the germline gene, perhaps due to a read error. The chain combines TRBV20-1 with TRBJ2-7; D is unresolved. The CDR3 spans 14 residues. CDR1 and CDR2 from the germline V gene are DFQATT and SNEGSKA (reference sequence). CDR3 in DNA: TGCAGTGCTAGGTTGGAAGCACACTCCTGCGAGCAGTACTTC. This sequence encodes CSARLEAHSCEQYF.

The chain carries TRBV18 and TRBJ1-1, with D perhaps matching TRBD1 (5 bases). Trimming removed 4 bases from V and 0 bases from J, with 12 bases in between. CDR3 length: 15 amino acids. The germline CDR1 and CDR2 sequences are KGHSH and LQKENI. The CDR3 DNA sequence: TGTGCCAGCTCACACAGGACACCCGTGAACACTGAAGCTTTCTTT. Its translation: CASSHRTPVNTEAFF.

This clonotype appeared a few times. The V call is TRBV4-1, the J call TRBJ1-2; TRBD1 aligns across 9 bases. Trimming took 3 bases from V and 2 from J; bases not matched to a gene: 4. Germline V CDR1 and CDR2: MGHRA, YSYEKL. This CDR3 has 15 residues. As DNA, the CDR3 is TGCGCCAGCAGCCACGTCGGACAGGGGAACTATGGCTACACCTTC. It is translated as CASSHVGQGNYGYTF.

Many counts were recorded for this clonotype. The CDR3 reads CASSLAGVGGYGYTF. DNA for the CDR3: TGTGCCAGCAGCTTAGCTGGGGTAGGAGGGTATGGCTACACCTTC. The V gene is TRBV7-9, the J gene TRBJ1-2; no firm D call. V lost 0 bases to trimming and J lost 5 bases, with 13 bases between them. The CDR3 spans 15 residues. The germline gives CDR1 SEHNR, CDR2 FQNEAQ (reference sequence).

The chain links TRBV12-3 or TRBV12-4 to TRBJ1-6, with a tentative D call TRBD1 (5 bases). The V and J ends lost 3 bases and 7 bases respectively, with 13 bases between them. CDR3 length: 15 amino acids. The CDR3 here is CASSFKDMRNSPLHF. The CDR3 DNA is TGTGCCAGCAGTTTTAAGGACATGAGGAATTCACCCCTCCACTTT.